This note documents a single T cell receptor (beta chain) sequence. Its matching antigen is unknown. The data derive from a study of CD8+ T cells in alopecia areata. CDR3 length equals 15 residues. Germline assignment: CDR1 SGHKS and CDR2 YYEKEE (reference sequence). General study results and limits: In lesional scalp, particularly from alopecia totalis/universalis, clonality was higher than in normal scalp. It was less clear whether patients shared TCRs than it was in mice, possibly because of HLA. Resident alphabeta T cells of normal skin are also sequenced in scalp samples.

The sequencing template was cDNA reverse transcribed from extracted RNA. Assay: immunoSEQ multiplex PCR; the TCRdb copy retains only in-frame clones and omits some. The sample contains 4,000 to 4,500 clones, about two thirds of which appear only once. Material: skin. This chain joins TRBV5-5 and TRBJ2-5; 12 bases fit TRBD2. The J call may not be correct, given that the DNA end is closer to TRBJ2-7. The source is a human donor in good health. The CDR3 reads CASSPRLAGEDEQYF. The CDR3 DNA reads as TGTGCCAGCAGCCCGCGACTAGCGGGAGAGGACGAGCAGTACTTC.